This passage covers 27 T cell receptor beta chains from one sample sequenced in a study of T cell changes during pregnancy in multiple sclerosis. Measured with immunoSEQ multiplex PCR; TCRdb has only the in-frame clones, and not every one. The table includes tens of thousands of clones, approximately 88% detected once. The sequencing used peripheral blood, collected in the first trimester of pregnancy. The receptors shown here come from a female donor in good health, enrolled as a control in a pregnancy study.

CDR3 region: CASASDRKEAQHF. The CDR3 region has the DNA TGTGCTAGTGCCTCGGACAGGAAAGAGGCCCAGCATTTT. The chain employs TRBV12-5 and TRBJ1-5, with 7 bases identical to TRBD1. The CDR3 is 13 amino acids. Germline V gene lookup returns CDR1 LGHNT and CDR2 FRNRAP. V gave up 7 bases and J gave up 11 bases; unmatched junction bases: 11.

This clone is a singleton in its sample. The chain carries TRBV6-5 and TRBJ2-7, with TRBD1 as a possible D gene (5 bases). The germline gives CDR1 MNHEY, CDR2 SVGAGI. The CDR3 runs 13 residues. Trimming stripped 2 bases from V and 2 bases from J, with 7 bases between. DNA for the CDR3: TGTGCCAGCAGTTACGCACAGGCCTACGAGCAGTACTTC. Translating gives CASSYAQAYEQYF.

The gene calls are TRBV6-5 and TRBJ2-7; D remains ambiguous. The CDR3 extends over 11 amino acids. Deletions cut 5 bases from V and 2 bases from J, with 4 bases between. Germline-derived CDR1 and CDR2 are MNHEY and SVGAGI. The CDR3 spells CASSNTYEQYF. CDR3 in DNA: TGTGCCAGCAGTAACACCTACGAGCAGTACTTC.

The chain recombines TRBV5-1 with TRBJ1-2, with no clear D. Deletions cut 1 base from V and 7 bases from J, with 8 bases between. The germline CDR1 and CDR2 sequences are SGHRS and YFSETQ. The length of the CDR3 is 12 residues. The DNA for the CDR3 is TGCGCCAGCAGCTTGAGTGCGGTTGGCTACACCTTC. Translating gives CASSLSAVGYTF.

The chain is built from TRBV19 and TRBJ1-6, with 9 bases aligning to TRBD1. The V gene's germline CDR1 is LNHDA and CDR2 SQIVND (reference sequence). The CDR3 has 15 amino acids. V dropped 3 bases and J dropped 10; count of bases not matched to a gene: 7. The CDR3 spells CASSIGQGTVSPLHF. CDR3 nucleotide sequence: TGTGCCAGTAGTATTGGACAGGGGACGGTCTCACCCCTCCACTTT.

This chain connects TRBV28 to TRBJ1-4, with D unclear. V gave up 4 bases and J gave up 1 base, with 10 bases separating them. Germline V gene lookup returns CDR1 MDHEN and CDR2 SYDVKM. This CDR3 contains 15 residues. The DNA of the CDR3 is TGTGCCAGCAGTTGGAGAGCGTTAACTAATGAAAAACTGTTTTTT. As protein: CASSWRALTNEKLFF. Full variable domain (outside the CDR3, taken from reference TRBV28 and TRBJ1-4): DVKVTQSSRYLVKRTGEKVFLECVQDMDHENMFWYRQDPGLGLRLIYFSYDVKMKEKGDIPEGYSVSREKKERFSLILESASTNQTSMYLCASSWRALTNEKLFFGSGTQLSVL.

This clone was found once. This rearrangement joins TRBV19 to TRBJ1-2; 8 bases line up with TRBD1. Germline CDR1 is LNHDA and CDR2 is SQIVND (reference sequence). This CDR3 has 15 amino acids. After removal of 7 bases from V and 5 bases from J, the junction contained 12 bases not matched to a gene. In nucleotides, the CDR3 is TGTGCCAGTACTCCTGCCCCAGGGGGCCTGTATGGCTACACCTTC. It encodes CASTPAPGGLYGYTF.

The genes are TRBV28 and TRBJ1-6, with a tentative D call TRBD1 (6 bases). CDR3 size: 19 residues. The ends were cut back, 3 bases at V and 8 bases at J, with 26 bases in the middle. Germline values: CDR1 MDHEN, CDR2 SYDVKM. DNA of the CDR3: TGTGCCAGCAGTTTGCCCTCCTCGACAGGCCTGACGCTGGATTCACCCCTCCACTTT. It translates to CASSLPSSTGLTLDSPLHF.

This sequence joins TRBV7-2 and TRBJ2-7; 10 positions match TRBD1. The CDR3 is 16 amino acids. Germline V gene sequence: CDR1 SGHTA, CDR2 FQGNSA. V was clipped by 5 bases and J by 2 bases; unmatched bases: 9. CDR3 DNA: TGTGCCAGCAGCCCAGACAGGGGGCGCTTCCCCTACGAGCAGTACTTC. Protein: CASSPDRGRFPYEQYF.

The chain is built from TRBV6-6 and TRBJ2-7, with D uncertain. The germline V gene has CDR1 MNHNY and CDR2 SVGAGI (reference sequence). Trimming removed 8 bases at V and 2 bases at J, with 16 bases between. The CDR3 runs 14 residues. The CDR3 reads CASLPRQLPYEQYF. DNA for the CDR3: TGTGCCAGCCTGCCTAGGCAGCTTCCCTACGAGCAGTACTTC.

V and J are TRBV6-4 and TRBJ1-1; TRBD1 matches at 9 bases. The CDR3 loop spans 14 amino acids. The junction had 2 bases not matched to a gene; V was cut back by 5 bases and J by 1 base. Germline CDR1 and CDR2: MRHNA and SNTAGT. As DNA, the CDR3 is TGTGCCAGCAGTACAGGGGGCGAGAACACTGAAGCTTTCTTT. It yields the protein CASSTGGENTEAFF.

The chain carries TRBV10-3 and TRBJ2-3; 9 bases match TRBD1. The V segment lost 10 bases and the J segment 2 bases; nucleotides outside the gene matches: 13. The CDR3 has 16 amino acids. Germline CDR1 ENHRY, CDR2 SYGVKD. The CDR3 here is CASSLTGTGITDTQYF. In DNA, the CDR3 is TGTGCCAGCTCCCTTACTGGGACAGGGATCACAGATACGCAGTATTTT.

This chain uses TRBV25-1 with TRBJ2-5, with 11 bases fitting TRBD1. Germline assignment: CDR1 MGHDK and CDR2 SYGVNS. The CDR3 is 15 residues long. Trimming removed 6 bases from V and 1 base from J; junction bases left unmatched: 4. CDR3 region: CASSSDRGPQETQYF. CDR3 sequence (DNA): TGTGCCAGCAGCTCGGACAGGGGGCCCCAAGAGACCCAGTACTTC.

The V call is TRBV10-3, the J call TRBJ1-2; maybe TRBD1 (6 bases). The CDR3 length is 15 residues. The germline V and J ends were trimmed by 5 bases and 3 bases, with 16 bases remaining between them. From germline, CDR1 is ENHRY and CDR2 SYGVKD. The CDR3 region has the DNA TGTGCCATCAGTTTAACAGGGATGGGGGACTATGGCTACACCTTC. Its protein product is CAISLTGMGDYGYTF.

This chain connects TRBV7-6 to TRBJ1-1; 12 bases fit TRBD1. Unmatched junction bases numbered 5, after V lost 5 bases and J lost 7 bases. The CDR3 sequence is 14 residues long. Germline V gene sequence: CDR1 SGHVS, CDR2 FNYEAQ. As DNA, the CDR3 is TGTGCCAGCAGCCTGGGACAGGGGGCAGATGAAGCTTTCTTT. The encoded protein is CASSLGQGADEAFF.

The sample holds one count of this clone. DNA for the CDR3: TGTGCCAGCAGCTGGACAGGGAACTATGGCTACACCTTC. Protein product: CASSWTGNYGYTF. The chain combines TRBV5-6 with TRBJ1-2, with TRBD1 identical over 8 bases. Trimming removed 3 bases from V and 2 bases from J; junction bases left unmatched: 0. CDR1 and CDR2 (germline): SGHDT, YYEEEE. The length of the CDR3 is 13 residues.

This chain uses TRBV28 with TRBJ1-6; D uncertain. CDR1 MDHEN and CDR2 SYDVKM come from the germline V gene. CDR3 length: 11 amino acids. Trimming left V 8 bases short and J 9 bases short, with 8 bases between. The CDR3: CASPIFSPLHF. DNA for the CDR3: TGTGCCAGCCCTATTTTTTCACCCCTCCACTTT.

In regard to this clone: The same CDR3 arises from other DNA sequences in this sample as well. The chain is built from TRBV7-2 and TRBJ2-3; D not certain. Germline CDR1 is SGHTA and CDR2 is FQGNSA. The CDR3 spans 12 residues. V lost 2 bases and J 3 bases, leaving 3 bases between the germline ends. This CDR3 is CASSLYTDTQYF. The CDR3 nucleotides are TGTGCCAGCAGCTTATATACAGATACGCAGTATTTT.

V and J are TRBV6-5 and TRBJ1-5; D might be TRBD1 (6 bases). The germline CDR1 and CDR2 sequences are MNHEY and SVGAGI. CDR3 length: 15 amino acids. The ends were cut back, 2 bases at V and 6 bases at J, with 14 bases in the middle. CDR3 DNA sequence: TGTGCCAGCAGTTACGGGTCACAGGGCGGTCAGCCCCAGCATTTT. Residues: CASSYGSQGGQPQHF.

Only a few counts were recorded for this clone. The rearrangement joins TRBV6-4 to TRBJ2-1; 7 bases align to TRBD2. The germline V gene encodes CDR1 MRHNA and CDR2 SNTAGT. The CDR3 spans 15 residues. With 3 bases clipped from V and 4 bases from J, the junction kept 6 bases outside the gene matches. The CDR3 spells CASSEVGGSYNEQFF. CDR3 in DNA: TGTGCCAGCAGTGAAGTCGGGGGGAGTTACAATGAGCAGTTCTTC.

The rearrangement links TRBV27 to TRBJ2-2, with TRBD1 identical over 11 bases. The CDR3 runs 16 residues. Germline values: CDR1 MNHEY, CDR2 SMNVEV (reference sequence). The junction had 10 bases not matched to a gene; V was cut back by 5 bases and J by 8 bases. The CDR3 DNA reads as TGTGCCAGCAGTACCGGGACAGGGGGATTCTGGGGGGAGCTGTTTTTT. Protein sequence: CASSTGTGGFWGELFF.

This clone occurred once. V and J are TRBV6-5 and TRBJ2-3; possible D gene TRBD2, 6 bases. This CDR3 is 15 amino acids long. With 0 bases removed from V and 4 bases from J, the gap between germline ends came to 11 bases. Germline lookup yields CDR1 MNHEY and CDR2 SVGAGI. The CDR3 coding sequence is TGTGCCAGCAGTTACTCGGACTATTACTCAGATACGCAGTATTTT. Amino acid sequence: CASSYSDYYSDTQYF.

The genes are TRBV7-8 and TRBJ1-2; TRBD1 matches at 7 bases. J gave up 4 bases and V 5 bases, and 13 bases lay outside the gene matches. The CDR3 runs to 16 residues. Germline CDR1 is SGHVS and CDR2 is FQNEAQ. The CDR3 reads CASSPGDRTAVYGYTF. DNA of the CDR3: TGTGCCAGCAGCCCAGGGGACAGAACAGCAGTCTATGGCTACACCTTC.

V gene TRBV5-4 combines with J gene TRBJ1-1; TRBD1 aligns across 10 bases. The CDR3 is made up of 14 amino acids. V lost 5 bases, J lost 3 bases, and 4 bases stayed unmatched. CDR1 is SGHNT, CDR2 YYREEE, per germline (reference sequence). The CDR3 loop reads CASREGQGYTEAFF. The CDR3, as DNA: TGTGCCAGCAGAGAGGGACAGGGGTACACTGAAGCTTTCTTT. Filled out from reference TRBV5-4 and TRBJ1-1, the complete variable domain reads ETGVTQSPTHLIKTRGQQVTLRCSSQSGHNTVSWYQQALGQGPQFIFQYYREEENGRGNFPPRFSGLQFPNYSSELNVNALELDDSALYLCASREGQGYTEAFFGQGTRLTVV.

The gene calls are TRBV27 and TRBJ2-1; D is possibly TRBD2 (7 bases). Germline V lookup: CDR1 MNHEY, CDR2 SMNVEV (reference sequence). Trimming pared 5 bases from V and 9 bases from J, leaving 11 bases between. The CDR3 sequence is 12 residues long. CDR3 sequence (DNA): TGTGCCAGCAGTAGGGGGGGCGGTGAGCAGTTCTTC. It is translated as CASSRGGGEQFF.

This CDR3 reads CASLRVKTEAFF. As DNA, the CDR3 is TGTGCCAGCCTCAGGGTAAAAACTGAAGCTTTCTTT. V usage is TRBV2 and J usage is TRBJ1-1, with D perhaps matching TRBD1 (5 bases). The CDR3 sequence is 12 residues long. Germline V lookup: CDR1 SNHLY, CDR2 FYNNEI. The V end lost 8 bases, the J end lost 5 bases, and 12 bases lay between the germline ends.

This chain uses TRBV9 with TRBJ2-2; 10 nucleotides match TRBD2. This CDR3 spans 17 amino acids. With V trimmed by 3 bases and J by 3 bases, 8 bases remained unmatched. Germline assignment: CDR1 SGDLS and CDR2 YYNGEE. This chain's CDR3 is CASSAPSGRGDTGELFF. CDR3 sequence (DNA): TGTGCCAGCAGCGCGCCTAGCGGGAGAGGGGACACCGGGGAGCTGTTTTTT.